This T cell receptor beta chain emerged from a study of cytomegalovirus exposure and HLA in healthy donors. Study-wide context: An early data release held some 85 million unique TCRs from HLA-typed donors. Study-wide points: The study labeled 164 TCR beta chains cytomegalovirus-associated. Sequence variants that were highly shared formed a cluster that was likely a sequencing artifact.

The CDR3 totals 14 residues. V was clipped by 4 bases and J by 2 bases, with 13 bases between them. Germline CDR1 SGHNT, CDR2 YYREEE (reference sequence). This PCR relied on a set of 60 Vbeta primers and 13 Jbeta primers. Data came from immunoSEQ multiplex PCR; TCRdb stores just in-frame clones and leaves some out. This sample yields around 120,000 clones, of which around 70% are seen a single time; 2.9% belongs to the top ten. At the time of sampling, donors were nominally healthy, though unrecorded immune exposures were likely. Regarding this clone: What it binds is unknown.

This chain links TRBV5-4 with TRBJ2-7; unclear D gene. The specimen sequenced was PBMCs. This clonotype was obtained from a human donor in good health. The CDR3 loop is CASSRVGLTYEQYF. The CDR3 coding sequence is TGTGCCAGCAGCCGGGTGGGTCTAACCTACGAGCAGTACTTC.